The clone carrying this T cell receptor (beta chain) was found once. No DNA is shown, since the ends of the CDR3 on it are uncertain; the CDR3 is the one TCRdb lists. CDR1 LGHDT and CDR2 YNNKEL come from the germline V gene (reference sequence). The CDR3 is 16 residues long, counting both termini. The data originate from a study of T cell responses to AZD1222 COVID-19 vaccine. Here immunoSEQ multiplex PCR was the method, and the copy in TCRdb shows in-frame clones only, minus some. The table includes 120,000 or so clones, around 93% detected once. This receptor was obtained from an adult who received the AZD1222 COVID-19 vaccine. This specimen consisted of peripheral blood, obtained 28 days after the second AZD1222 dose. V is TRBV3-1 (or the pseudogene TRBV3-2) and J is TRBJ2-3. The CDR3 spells CASSFRGRRGTDTQYF.